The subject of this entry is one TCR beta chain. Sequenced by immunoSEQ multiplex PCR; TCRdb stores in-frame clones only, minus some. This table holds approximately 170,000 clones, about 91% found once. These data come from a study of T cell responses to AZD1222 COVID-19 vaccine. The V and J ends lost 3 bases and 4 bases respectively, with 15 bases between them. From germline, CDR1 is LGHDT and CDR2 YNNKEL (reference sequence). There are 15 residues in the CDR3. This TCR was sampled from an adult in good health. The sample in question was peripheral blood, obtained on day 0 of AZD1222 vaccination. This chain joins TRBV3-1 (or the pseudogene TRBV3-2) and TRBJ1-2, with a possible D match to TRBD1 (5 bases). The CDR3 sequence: CASSHGTARGYGYTF. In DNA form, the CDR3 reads TGTGCCAGCAGCCACGGGACCGCGAGGGGCTATGGCTACACCTTC.